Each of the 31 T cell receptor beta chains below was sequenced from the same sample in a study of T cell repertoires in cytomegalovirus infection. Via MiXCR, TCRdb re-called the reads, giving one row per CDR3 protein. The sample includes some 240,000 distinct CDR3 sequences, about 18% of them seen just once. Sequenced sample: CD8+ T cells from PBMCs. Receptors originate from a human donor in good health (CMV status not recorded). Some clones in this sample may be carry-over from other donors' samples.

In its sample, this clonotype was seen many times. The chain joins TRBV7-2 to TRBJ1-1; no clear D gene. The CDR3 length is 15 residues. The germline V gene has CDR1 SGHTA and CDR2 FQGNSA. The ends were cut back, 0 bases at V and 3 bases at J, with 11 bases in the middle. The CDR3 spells CASSLASRPDTEAFF. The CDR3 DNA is TGTGCCAGCAGCTTAGCATCCAGGCCCGACACTGAAGCTTTCTTT.

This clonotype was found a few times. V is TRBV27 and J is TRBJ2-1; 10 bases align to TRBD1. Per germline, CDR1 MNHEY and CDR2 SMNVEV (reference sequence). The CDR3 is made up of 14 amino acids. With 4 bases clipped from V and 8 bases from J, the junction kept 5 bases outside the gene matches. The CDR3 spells CASSYRDRGDEQFF. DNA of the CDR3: TGTGCCAGCAGTTACCGGGACAGGGGCGATGAGCAGTTCTTC.

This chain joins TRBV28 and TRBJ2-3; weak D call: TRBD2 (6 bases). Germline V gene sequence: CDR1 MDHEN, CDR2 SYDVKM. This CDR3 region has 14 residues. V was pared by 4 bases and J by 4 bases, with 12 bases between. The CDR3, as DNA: TGTGCCAGCAGTTGGGTCGGGGGTCCAGATACGCAGTATTTT. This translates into CASSWVGGPDTQYF.

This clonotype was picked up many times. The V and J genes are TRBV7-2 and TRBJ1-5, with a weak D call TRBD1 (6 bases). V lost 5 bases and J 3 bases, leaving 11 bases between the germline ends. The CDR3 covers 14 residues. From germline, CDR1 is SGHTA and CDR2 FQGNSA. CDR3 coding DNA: TGTGCCAGCAGCCTTGGACAGAACAATCAGCCCCAGCATTTT. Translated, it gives CASSLGQNNQPQHF.

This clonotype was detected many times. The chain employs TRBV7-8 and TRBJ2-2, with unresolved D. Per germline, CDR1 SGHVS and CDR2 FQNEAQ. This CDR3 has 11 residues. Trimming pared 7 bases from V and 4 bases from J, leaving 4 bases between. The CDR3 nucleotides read TGTGCCAGCACCCTCACCGGGGAGCTGTTTTTT. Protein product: CASTLTGELFF.

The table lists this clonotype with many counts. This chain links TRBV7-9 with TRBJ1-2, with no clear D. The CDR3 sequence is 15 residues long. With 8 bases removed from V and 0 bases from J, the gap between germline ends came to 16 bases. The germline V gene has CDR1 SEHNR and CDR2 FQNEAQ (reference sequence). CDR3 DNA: TGTGCCAGCGCCGGCTGGGCAGCCTCTAACTATGGCTACACCTTC. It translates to CASAGWAASNYGYTF. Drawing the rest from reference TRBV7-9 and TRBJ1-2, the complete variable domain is DTGVSQNPRHKITKRGQNVTFRCDPISEHNRLYWYRQTLGQGPEFLTYFQNEAQLEKSRLLSDRFSAERPKGSFSTLEIQRTEQGDSAMYLCASAGWAASNYGYTFGSGTRLTVV.

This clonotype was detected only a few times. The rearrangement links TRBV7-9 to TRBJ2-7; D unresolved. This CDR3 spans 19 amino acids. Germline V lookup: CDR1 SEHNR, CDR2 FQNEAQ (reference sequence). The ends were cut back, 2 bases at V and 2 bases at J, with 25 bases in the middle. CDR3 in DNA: TGTGCCAGCAGCTTAAAGTCTCCACTGCTTCTGACGCCAACCTACGAGCAGTACTTC. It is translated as CASSLKSPLLLTPTYEQYF.

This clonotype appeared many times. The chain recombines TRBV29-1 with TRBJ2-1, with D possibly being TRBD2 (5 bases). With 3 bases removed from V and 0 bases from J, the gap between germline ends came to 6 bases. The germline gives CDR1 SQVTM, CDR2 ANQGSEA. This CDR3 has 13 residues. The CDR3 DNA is TGCAGCGTTGATGGGAGCTCCTACAATGAGCAGTTCTTC. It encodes CSVDGSSYNEQFF.

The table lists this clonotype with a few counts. The CDR3 loop reads CATGGETGSSYEQYF. The CDR3 DNA reads as TGTGCCACCGGGGGGGAAACAGGGAGCTCCTACGAGCAGTACTTC. The chain combines TRBV15 with TRBJ2-7, with a tentative D call TRBD2 (7 bases). Germline CDR1 LNHNV, CDR2 YYDKDF (reference sequence). Trimming took 8 bases from V and 0 from J, leaving 17 bases between them. The CDR3 spans 15 residues.

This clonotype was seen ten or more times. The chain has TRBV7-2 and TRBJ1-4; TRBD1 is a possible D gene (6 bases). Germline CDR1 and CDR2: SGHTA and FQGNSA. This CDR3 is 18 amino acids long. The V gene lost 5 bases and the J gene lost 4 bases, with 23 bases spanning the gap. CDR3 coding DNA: TGTGCCAGCAGCCCCGGGGTAGGGACAAGGCTCGGTAATGAAAAACTGTTTTTT. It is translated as CASSPGVGTRLGNEKLFF.

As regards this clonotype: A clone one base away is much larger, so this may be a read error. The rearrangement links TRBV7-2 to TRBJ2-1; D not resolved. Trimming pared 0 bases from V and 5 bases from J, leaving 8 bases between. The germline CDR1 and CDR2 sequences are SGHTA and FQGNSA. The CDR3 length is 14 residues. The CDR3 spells CASSLADAHNEQFF. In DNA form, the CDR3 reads TGTGCCAGCAGCTTAGCCGATGCACACAATGAGCAGTTCTTC.

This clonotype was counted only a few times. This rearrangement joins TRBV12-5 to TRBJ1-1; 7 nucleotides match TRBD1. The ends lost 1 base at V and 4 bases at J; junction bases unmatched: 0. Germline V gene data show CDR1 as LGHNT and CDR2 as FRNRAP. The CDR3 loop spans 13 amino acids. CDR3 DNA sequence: TGTGCTAGTGGTTTGGCAGGGGGCACTGAAGCTTTCTTT. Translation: CASGLAGGTEAFF.

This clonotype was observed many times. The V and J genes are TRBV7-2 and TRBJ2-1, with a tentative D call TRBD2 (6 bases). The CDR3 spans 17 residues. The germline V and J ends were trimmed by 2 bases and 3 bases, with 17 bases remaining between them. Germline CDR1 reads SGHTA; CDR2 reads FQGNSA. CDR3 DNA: TGTGCCAGCAGCTTACGTTTTTCGGGGACTTTCTACAATGAGCAGTTCTTC. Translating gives CASSLRFSGTFYNEQFF.

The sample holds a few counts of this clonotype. The CDR3 is CASSLAAGELFF. As DNA, the CDR3 is TGCGCCAGCAGTCTAGCAGCCGGGGAGCTGTTTTTT. The chain uses TRBV10-2 and TRBJ2-2; TRBD2 might be the D (5 bases). Germline loops: CDR1 WSHSY, CDR2 SAAADI. CDR3 length: 12 residues. V lost 5 bases to trimming and J lost 6 bases, with 7 bases between them.

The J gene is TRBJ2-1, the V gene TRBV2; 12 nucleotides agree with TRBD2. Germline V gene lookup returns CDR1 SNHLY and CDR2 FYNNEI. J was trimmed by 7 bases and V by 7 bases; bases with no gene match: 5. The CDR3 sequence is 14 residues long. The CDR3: CASTRLAGANEQFF. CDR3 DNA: TGTGCCAGCACCCGACTAGCGGGGGCTAATGAGCAGTTCTTC.

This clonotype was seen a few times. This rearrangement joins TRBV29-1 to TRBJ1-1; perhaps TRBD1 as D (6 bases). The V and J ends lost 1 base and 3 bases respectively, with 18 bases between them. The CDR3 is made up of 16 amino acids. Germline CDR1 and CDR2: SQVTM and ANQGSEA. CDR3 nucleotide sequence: TGCAGCGTTGAAGGCCGCGGGCCGGGGGGGCACACTGAAGCTTTCTTT. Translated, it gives CSVEGRGPGGHTEAFF.

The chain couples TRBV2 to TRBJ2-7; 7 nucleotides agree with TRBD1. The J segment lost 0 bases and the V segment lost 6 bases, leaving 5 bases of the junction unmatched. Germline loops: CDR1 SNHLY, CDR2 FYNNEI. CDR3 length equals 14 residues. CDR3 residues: CASSETGSSYEQYF. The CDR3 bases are TGTGCCAGCAGCGAGACAGGGAGCTCCTACGAGCAGTACTTC. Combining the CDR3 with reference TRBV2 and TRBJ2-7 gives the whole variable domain EPEVTQTPSHQVTQMGQEVILRCVPISNHLYFYWYRQILGQKVEFLVSFYNNEISEKSEIFDDQFSVERPDGSNFTLKIRSTKLEDSAMYFCASSETGSSYEQYFGPGTRLTVT.

The CDR3 region has the DNA TGCAGTGTCTGGGGCGGGACCTCCCAAGAGACCCAGTACTTC. Its protein is CSVWGGTSQETQYF. The rearrangement uses TRBV20-1 and TRBJ2-5; perhaps TRBD2 as D (6 bases). Germline CDR1 reads DFQATT; CDR2 reads SNEGSKA (reference sequence). The CDR3 sequence is 14 residues long. The germline V and J ends were trimmed by 7 bases and 1 base, with 16 bases remaining between them.

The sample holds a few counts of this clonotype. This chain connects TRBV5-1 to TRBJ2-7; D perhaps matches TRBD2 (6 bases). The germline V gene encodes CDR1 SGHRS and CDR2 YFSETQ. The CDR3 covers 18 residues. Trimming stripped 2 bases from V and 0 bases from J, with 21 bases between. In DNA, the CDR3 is TGCGCCAGCAGCTTAGGAGAAGGACGGGGGTTCCTCTCCTACGAGCAGTACTTC. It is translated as CASSLGEGRGFLSYEQYF.

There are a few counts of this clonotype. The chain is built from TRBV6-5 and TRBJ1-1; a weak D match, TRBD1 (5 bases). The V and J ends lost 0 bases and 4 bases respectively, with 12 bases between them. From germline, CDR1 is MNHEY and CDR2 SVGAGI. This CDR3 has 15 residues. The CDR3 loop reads CASSYSSGAGTEAFF. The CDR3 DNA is TGTGCCAGCAGTTACTCTTCCGGGGCTGGCACTGAAGCTTTCTTT.

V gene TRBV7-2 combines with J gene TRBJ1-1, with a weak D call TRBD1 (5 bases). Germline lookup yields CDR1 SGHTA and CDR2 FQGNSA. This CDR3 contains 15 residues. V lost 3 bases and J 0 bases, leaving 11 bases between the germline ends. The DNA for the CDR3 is TGTGCCAGCAGCTTCCTCCAGGGATTGAACACTGAAGCTTTCTTT. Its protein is CASSFLQGLNTEAFF.

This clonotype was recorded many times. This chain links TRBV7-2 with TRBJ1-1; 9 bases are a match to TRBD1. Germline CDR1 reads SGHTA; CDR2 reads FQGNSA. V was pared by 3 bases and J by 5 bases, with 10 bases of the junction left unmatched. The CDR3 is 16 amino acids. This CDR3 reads CASSFPGTGSNTEAFF. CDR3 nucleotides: TGTGCCAGCAGCTTCCCCGGGACAGGGAGTAATACTGAAGCTTTCTTT. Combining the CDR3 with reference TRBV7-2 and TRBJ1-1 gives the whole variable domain GAGVSQSPSNKVTEKGKDVELRCDPISGHTALYWYRQSLGQGLEFLIYFQGNSAPDKSGLPSDRFSAERTGGSVSTLTIQRTQQEDSAVYLCASSFPGTGSNTEAFFGQGTRLTVV.

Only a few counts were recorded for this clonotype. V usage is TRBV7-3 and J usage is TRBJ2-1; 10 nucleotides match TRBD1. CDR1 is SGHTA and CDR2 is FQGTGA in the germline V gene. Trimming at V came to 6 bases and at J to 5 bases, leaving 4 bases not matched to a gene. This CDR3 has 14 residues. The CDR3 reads CASRGTGADNEQFF. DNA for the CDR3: TGTGCCAGCAGGGGGACAGGGGCGGACAATGAGCAGTTCTTC.

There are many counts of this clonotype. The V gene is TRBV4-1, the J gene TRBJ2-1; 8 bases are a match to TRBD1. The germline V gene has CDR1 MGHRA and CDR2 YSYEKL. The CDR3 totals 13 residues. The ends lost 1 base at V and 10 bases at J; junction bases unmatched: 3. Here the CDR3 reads CASSQGRDREQFF. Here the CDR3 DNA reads TGCGCCAGCAGCCAAGGGAGGGACAGGGAGCAGTTCTTC.

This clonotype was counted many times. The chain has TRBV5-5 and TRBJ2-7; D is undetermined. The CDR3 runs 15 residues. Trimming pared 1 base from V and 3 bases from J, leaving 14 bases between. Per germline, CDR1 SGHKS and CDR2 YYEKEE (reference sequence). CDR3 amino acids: CASSLWADTDYEQYF. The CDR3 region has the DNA TGTGCCAGCAGCTTGTGGGCAGACACGGACTACGAGCAGTACTTC.

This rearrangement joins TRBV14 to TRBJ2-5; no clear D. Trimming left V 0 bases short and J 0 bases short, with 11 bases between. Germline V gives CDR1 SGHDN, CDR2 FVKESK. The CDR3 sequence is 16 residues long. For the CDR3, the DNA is TGTGCCAGCAGCCAAGAAAAAACAGAAGACCAAGAGACCCAGTACTTC. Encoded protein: CASSQEKTEDQETQYF.

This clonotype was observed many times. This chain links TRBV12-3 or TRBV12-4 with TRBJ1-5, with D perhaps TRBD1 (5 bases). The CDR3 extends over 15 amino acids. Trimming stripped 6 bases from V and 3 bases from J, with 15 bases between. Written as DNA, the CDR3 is TGTGCCAGCAGCCAGACGGGGGTCCCCAATCAGCCCCAGCATTTT. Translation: CASSQTGVPNQPQHF.

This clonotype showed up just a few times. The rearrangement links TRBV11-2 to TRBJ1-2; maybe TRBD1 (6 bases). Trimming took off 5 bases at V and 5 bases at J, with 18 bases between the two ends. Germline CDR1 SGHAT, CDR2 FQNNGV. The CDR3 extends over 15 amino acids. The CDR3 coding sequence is TGTGCCAGCAGCCCCGATTTAGGGCAGGGGTATGGCTACACCTTC. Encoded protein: CASSPDLGQGYGYTF.

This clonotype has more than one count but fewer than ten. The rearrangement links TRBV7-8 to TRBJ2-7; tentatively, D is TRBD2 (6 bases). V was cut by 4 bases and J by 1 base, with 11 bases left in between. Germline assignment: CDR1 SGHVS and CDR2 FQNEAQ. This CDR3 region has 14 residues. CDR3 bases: TGTGCCAGCAGCTGGGGGGTAACTTCCTACGAGCAGTACTTC. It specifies CASSWGVTSYEQYF.

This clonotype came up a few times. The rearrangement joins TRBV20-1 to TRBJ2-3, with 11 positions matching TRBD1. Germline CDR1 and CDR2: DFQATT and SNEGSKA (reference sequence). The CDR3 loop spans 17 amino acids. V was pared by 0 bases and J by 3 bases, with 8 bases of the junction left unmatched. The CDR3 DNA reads TGCAGTGCTAGAGATCGGGACAGGGGGAGGGCAACAGATACGCAGTATTTT. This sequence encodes CSARDRDRGRATDTQYF.

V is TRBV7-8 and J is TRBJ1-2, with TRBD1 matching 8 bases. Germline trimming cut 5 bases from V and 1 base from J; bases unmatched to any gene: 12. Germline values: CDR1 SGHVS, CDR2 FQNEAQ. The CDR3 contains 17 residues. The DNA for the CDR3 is TGTGCCAGCAGCCCCCGACAGGGGCGAGGCCATAACTATGGCTACACCTTC. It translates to CASSPRQGRGHNYGYTF.